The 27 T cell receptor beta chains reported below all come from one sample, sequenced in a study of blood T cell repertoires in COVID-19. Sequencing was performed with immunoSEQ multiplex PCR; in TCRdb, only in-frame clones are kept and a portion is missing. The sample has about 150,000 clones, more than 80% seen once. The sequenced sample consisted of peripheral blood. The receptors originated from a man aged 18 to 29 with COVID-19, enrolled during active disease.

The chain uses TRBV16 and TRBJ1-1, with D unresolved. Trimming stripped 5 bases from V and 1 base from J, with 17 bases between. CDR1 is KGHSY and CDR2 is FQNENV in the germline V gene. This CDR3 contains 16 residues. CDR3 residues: CASSASIRVRNTEAFF. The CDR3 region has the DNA TGTGCCAGCAGCGCGTCGATCCGGGTCCGGAACACTGAAGCTTTCTTT.

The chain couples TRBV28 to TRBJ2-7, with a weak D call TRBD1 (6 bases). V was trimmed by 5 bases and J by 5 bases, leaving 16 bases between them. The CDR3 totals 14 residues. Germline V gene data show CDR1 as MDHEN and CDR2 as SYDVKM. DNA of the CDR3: TGTGCCAGCAGTCAAAGACAGGATCATGACGAGCAGTACTTC. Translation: CASSQRQDHDEQYF. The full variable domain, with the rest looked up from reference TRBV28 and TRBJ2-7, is DVKVTQSSRYLVKRTGEKVFLECVQDMDHENMFWYRQDPGLGLRLIYFSYDVKMKEKGDIPEGYSVSREKKERFSLILESASTNQTSMYLCASSQRQDHDEQYFGPGTRLTVT.

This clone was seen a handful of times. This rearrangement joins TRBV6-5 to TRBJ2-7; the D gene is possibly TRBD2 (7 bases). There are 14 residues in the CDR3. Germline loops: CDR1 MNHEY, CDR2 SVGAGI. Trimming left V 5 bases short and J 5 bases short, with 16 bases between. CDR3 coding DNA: TGTGCCAGCAGTCCCCGGGTAGGGGGGGACGAGCAGTACTTC. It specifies CASSPRVGGDEQYF.

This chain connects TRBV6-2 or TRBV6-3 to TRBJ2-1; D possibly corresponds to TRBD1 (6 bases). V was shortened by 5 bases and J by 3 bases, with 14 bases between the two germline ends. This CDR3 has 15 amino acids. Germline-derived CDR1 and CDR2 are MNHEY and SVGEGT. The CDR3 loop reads CASSKTRGIYNEQFF. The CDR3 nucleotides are TGTGCCAGCAGTAAAACTAGGGGGATCTACAATGAGCAGTTCTTC.

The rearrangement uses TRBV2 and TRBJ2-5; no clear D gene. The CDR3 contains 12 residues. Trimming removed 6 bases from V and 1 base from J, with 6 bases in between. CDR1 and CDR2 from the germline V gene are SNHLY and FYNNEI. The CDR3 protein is CASSVSQETQYF. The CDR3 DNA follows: TGTGCCAGCAGCGTTAGCCAAGAGACCCAGTACTTC.

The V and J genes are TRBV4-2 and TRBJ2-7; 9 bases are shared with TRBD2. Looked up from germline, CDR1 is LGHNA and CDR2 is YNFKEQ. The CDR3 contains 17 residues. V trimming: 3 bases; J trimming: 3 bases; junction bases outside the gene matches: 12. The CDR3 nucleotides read TGTGCCAGCAGCCATGAGAACCGACTAGCGGAGGTCTACGAGCAGTACTTC. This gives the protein CASSHENRLAEVYEQYF.

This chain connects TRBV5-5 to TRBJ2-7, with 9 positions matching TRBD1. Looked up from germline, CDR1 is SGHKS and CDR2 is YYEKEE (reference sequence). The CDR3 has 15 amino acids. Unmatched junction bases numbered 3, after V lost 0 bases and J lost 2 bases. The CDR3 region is CASSLGQGVAYEQYF. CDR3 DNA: TGTGCCAGCAGCTTGGGACAGGGGGTTGCCTACGAGCAGTACTTC.

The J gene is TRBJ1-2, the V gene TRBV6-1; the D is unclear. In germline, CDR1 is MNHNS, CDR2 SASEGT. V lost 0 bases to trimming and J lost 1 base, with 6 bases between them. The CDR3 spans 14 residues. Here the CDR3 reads CASSEASVNYGYTF. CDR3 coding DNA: TGTGCCAGCAGTGAAGCGTCAGTTAACTATGGCTACACCTTC.

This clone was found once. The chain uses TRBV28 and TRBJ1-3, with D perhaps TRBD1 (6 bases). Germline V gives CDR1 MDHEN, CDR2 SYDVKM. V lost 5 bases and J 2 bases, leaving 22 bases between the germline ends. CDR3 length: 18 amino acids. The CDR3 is CASSTGTMARWAGNTIYF. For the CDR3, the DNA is TGTGCCAGCAGTACCGGGACAATGGCTAGGTGGGCTGGAAACACCATATATTTT.

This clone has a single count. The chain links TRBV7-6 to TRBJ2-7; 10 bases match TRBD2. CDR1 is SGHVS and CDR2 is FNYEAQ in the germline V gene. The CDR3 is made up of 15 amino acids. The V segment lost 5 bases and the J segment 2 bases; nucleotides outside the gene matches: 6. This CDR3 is CASSLFSGRAYEQYF. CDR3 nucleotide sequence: TGTGCCAGCAGCCTGTTCAGCGGGAGGGCCTACGAGCAGTACTTC.

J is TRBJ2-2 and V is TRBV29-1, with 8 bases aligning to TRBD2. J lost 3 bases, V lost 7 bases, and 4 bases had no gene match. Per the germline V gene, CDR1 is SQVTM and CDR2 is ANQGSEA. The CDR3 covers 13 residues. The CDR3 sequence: CSAVLADTGELFF. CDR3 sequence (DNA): TGCAGCGCCGTACTAGCGGACACCGGGGAGCTGTTTTTT.

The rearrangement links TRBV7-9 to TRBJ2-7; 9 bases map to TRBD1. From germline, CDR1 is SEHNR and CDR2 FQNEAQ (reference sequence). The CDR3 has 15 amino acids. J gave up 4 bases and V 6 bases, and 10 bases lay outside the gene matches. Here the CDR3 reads CASSLDRGRIYEQYF. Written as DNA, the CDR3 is TGTGCCAGCAGTCTAGACAGGGGGAGAATTTACGAGCAGTACTTC.

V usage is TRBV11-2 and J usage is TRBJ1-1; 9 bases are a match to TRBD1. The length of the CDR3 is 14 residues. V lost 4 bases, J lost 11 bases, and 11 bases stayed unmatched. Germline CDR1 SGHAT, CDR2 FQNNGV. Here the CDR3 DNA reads TGTGCCAGCAGCTCCTGGGACAGGGCCTCTCTGGCTTTCTTT. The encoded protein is CASSSWDRASLAFF.

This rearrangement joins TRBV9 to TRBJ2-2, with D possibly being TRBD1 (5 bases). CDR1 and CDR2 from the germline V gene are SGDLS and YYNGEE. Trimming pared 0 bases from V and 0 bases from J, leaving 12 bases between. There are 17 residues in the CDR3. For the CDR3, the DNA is TGTGCCAGCAGCGTAGCTGGGGCCCCGGCGAACACCGGGGAGCTGTTTTTT. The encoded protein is CASSVAGAPANTGELFF.

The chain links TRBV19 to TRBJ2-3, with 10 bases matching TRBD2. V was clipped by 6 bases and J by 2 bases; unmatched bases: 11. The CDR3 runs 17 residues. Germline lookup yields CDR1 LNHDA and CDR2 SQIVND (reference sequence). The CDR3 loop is CASSPGLAGVPTDTQYF. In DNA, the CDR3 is TGTGCCAGTAGCCCTGGGCTAGCGGGAGTTCCCACAGATACGCAGTATTTT. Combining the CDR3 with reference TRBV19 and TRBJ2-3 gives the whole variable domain DGGITQSPKYLFRKEGQNVTLSCEQNLNHDAMYWYRQDPGQGLRLIYYSQIVNDFQKGDIAEGYSVSREKKESFPLTVTSAQKNPTAFYLCASSPGLAGVPTDTQYFGPGTRLTVL.

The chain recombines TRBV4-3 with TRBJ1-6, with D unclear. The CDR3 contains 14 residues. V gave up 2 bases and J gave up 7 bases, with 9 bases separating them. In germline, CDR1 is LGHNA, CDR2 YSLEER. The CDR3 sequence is CASSQSDGNSPLHF. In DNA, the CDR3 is TGCGCCAGCAGCCAATCCGACGGGAATTCACCCCTCCACTTT.

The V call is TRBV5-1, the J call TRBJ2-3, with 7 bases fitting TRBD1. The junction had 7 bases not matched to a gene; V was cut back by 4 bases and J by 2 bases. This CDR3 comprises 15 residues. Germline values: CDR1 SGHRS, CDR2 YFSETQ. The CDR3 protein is CASSPQTGTTDTQYF. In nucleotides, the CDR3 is TGCGCCAGCAGCCCCCAGACAGGGACCACAGATACGCAGTATTTT.

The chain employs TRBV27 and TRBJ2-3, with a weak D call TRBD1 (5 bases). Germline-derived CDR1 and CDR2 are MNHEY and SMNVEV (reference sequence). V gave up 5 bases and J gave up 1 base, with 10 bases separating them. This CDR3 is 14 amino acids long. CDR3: CASSPVGGTDTQYF. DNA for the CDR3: TGTGCCAGCAGTCCTGTAGGGGGCACAGATACGCAGTATTTT.

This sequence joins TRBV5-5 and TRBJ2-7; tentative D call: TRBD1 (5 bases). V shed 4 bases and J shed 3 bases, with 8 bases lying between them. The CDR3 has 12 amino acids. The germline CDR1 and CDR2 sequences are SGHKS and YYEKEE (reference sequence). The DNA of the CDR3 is TGTGCCAGCAGCGCGACAGACTACGAGCAGTACTTC. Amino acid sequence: CASSATDYEQYF.

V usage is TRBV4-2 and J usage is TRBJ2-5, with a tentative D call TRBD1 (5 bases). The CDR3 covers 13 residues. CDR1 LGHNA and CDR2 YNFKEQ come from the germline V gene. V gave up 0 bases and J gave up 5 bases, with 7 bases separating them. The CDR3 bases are TGTGCCAGCAGCCAAGAAGGGGCGGAGACCCAGTACTTC. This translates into CASSQEGAETQYF.

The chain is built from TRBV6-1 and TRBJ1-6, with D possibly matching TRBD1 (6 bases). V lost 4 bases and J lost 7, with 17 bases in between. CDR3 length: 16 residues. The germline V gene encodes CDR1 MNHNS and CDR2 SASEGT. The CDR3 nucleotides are TGTGCCAGCAGTGGTTGGACGACAGGCTCCAATTCACCCCTCCACTTT. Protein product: CASSGWTTGSNSPLHF.

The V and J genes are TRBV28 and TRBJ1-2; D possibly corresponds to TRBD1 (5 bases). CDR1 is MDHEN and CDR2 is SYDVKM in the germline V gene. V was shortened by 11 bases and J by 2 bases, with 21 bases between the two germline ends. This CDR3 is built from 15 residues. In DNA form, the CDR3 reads TGTGCCTTACGGACAAGGCGGGGCAGGAACTATGGCTACACCTTC. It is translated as CALRTRRGRNYGYTF.

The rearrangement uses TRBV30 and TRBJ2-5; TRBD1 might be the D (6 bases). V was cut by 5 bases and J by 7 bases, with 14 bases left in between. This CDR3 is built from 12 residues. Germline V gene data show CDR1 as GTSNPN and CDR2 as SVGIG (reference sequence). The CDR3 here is CAWRDIRGTQYF. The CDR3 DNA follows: TGTGCCTGGCGGGACATCCGGGGGACCCAGTACTTC.

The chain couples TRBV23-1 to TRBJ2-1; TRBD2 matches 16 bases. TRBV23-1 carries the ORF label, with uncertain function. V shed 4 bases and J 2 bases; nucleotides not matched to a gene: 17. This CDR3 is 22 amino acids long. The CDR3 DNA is TGCGCCAGCAGTCCCAACGGCGGACAGGGGGGGACTAGCGGGAGGGCCTACAATGAGCAGTTCTTC. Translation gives CASSPNGGQGGTSGRAYNEQFF.

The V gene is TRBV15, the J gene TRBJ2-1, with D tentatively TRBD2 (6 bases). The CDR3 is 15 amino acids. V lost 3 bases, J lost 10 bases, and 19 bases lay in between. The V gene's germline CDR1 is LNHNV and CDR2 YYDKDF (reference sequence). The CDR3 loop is CATSSRLGVAKEQFF. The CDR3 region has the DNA TGTGCCACCAGCAGTCGACTAGGGGTGGCGAAAGAGCAGTTCTTC.

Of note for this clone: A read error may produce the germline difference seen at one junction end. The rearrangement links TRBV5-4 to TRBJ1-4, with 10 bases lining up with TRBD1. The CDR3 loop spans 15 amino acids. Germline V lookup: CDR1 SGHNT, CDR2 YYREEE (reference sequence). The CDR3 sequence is CASSRQGAGSEKLLF. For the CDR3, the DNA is TGTGCCAGCAGCAGACAGGGGGCGGGAAGTGAAAAACTGCTTTTT.

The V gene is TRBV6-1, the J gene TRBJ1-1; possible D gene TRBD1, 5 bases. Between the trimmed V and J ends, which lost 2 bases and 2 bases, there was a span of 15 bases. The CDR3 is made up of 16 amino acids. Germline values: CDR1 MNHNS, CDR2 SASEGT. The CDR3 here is CASSEPGEAINTEAFF. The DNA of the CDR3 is TGTGCCAGCAGTGAACCGGGGGAGGCCATAAACACTGAAGCTTTCTTT.